Included here is one T cell receptor beta chain sequence, with context. Its antigen is undetermined. The source of the sample is a study of monozygotic twins with inflammatory bowel disease. Study-wide findings and caveats: The authors found no support for a single strong IBD-associated signal or clonotype.

Germline-derived CDR1 and CDR2 are SGHRS and YFSETQ. CDR3 length equals 12 residues. Whole-blood RNA isolation (total RNA) proceeded without T cell sorting. The quantity of total RNA per TCR library was about 3.5 ug. Amplification of TCRalpha and TCRbeta cDNA involved two nested PCRs that ran for about 16 and 10 cycles. Reprocessing the 5' RACE reads, TCRdb reports a single entry for every CDR3 protein and omits DNA. This sample's clone table lists roughly 300,000 distinct CDR3 sequences. The source of this sequence is a human donor with ulcerative colitis or Crohn's disease, or a healthy co-twin of an affected twin (not recorded which). Sequencing was done on a sample of blood. This sequence joins TRBV5-1 and TRBJ2-7. The CDR3 sequence is CASSVEGREQYF.